What follows is one T cell receptor beta chain and its context. Its recognized antigen is unknown. No quality values exist for individual bases; no much larger clone is one base distant. Ophthalmopathy patients had moderately to severely active disease, with a Clinical Activity Score of 3 or more, a NOSPECS grade of 4 or more, and a disease duration of less than 3 months. The study excluded patients with uncontrolled infections, other autoimmune diseases, pregnancy or lactation. Diagnoses were established on the basis of clinical symptoms, serum thyroxine and TRAb, thyroid ultrasound, and orbital computed tomography. Ficoll-Paque density gradient centrifugation was used to isolate PBMCs from around 10 ml of fresh peripheral blood. Total RNA was extracted using Trizol reagent, and RNA quality was assessed on an Agilent 2100 Bioanalyzer. Including the terminal cysteine and phenylalanine, the CDR3 comprises 16 residues. Only the CDR3 region is kept as DNA, spanning 48 bases read in frame from base 1. V is clipped by 6 bases and J by 0 bases, and the sequence between their germline boundaries is 16 bases long. Via the germline V gene, CDR1 is SNHLY and CDR2 FYNNEI.

This record belongs to a study of T cells in Graves' hyperthyroidism and ophthalmopathy (dated 2019 in TCRdb). Regarding the study in general: Peripheral blood was sampled at the time of initial diagnosis, prior to any treatment. A discovery cohort of around 100 patients, 43 with Graves' ophthalmopathy and roughly 59 with stable Graves' hyperthyroidism, was used to find distinguishing TCR V-J signatures. An independent validation cohort of about 19 hyperthyroidism patients and roughly 16 patients who later progressed to ophthalmopathy tested prospective prediction of ophthalmopathy. The 100 discovery patients were randomly split 7:3 into training and test sets. In addition, the study compared T-cell repertoires in thyroid tissue and in blood from five to seven Graves' hyperthyroidism patients. Following sampling, methimazole starting at 30 mg daily was given to hyperthyroidism patients, and high-dose intravenous methylprednisolone was given to ophthalmopathy patients. According to the paper, TCR Vbeta CDR3 sequencing was carried out on around 140 peripheral blood samples, which came from under 50 ophthalmopathy, some 73 hyperthyroidism and approximately 17 progressor patients. Paper-wide results and their limitations: In validation, progression to ophthalmopathy was predicted by the model with about 70% sensitivity and 72.22% specificity, a median of roughly 6 months before onset. A 13 V-J signature model separated ophthalmopathy from stable hyperthyroidism, with around 91% sensitivity and roughly 81% specificity in cross-validation and 80%/75% in testing. Sample size was not statistically predetermined, and investigators were not blinded to group allocation. Blood samples also contained most of the expanded thyroid clonotypes (frequency above 0.001), which suggests that blood repertoires may reflect thyroid immune responses.

The TCR beta CDR3 regions were amplified from the RNA transcripts. A first-round RT-PCR of the TCR CDR3 used the HTBI primer set with the Qiagen OneStep RT-PCR kit. The libraries were constructed in a second round of multiplex PCR and then size-selected and purified. Sequencing of the libraries was done on an Illumina HiSeq2000 using paired-end 100 bp reads. On the study's bioinformatics: SOAPnuke was used to process the raw data, with reads discarded if the reads contained adapters or uncalled bases, had a mean Phred below 15, or lacked an exact constant-primer or identifier match. COPE v1.2.5 was used to merge the high-quality paired reads, and each unique nucleotide sequence was defined as a clonotype. MiTCR v1.1 was used to align the clonotypes against IMGT TRBV, TRBD and TRBJ reference segments. The analysis included only V-J combinations with a frequency above 0.0001, which together covered approximately 99% of the repertoires. A TCS score was defined as the ratio of F50 (clonal expansion) to E x V (chaos), with BLOSUM62-based TCRdist applied between CDR3 peptides within each V-J. Welch's t-statistics and random forest reduced around 510 V-J features to roughly 13, which were used in a naive Bayes classifier (R e1071). The similarity between thyroid and blood repertoires was quantified using the Morisita-Horn index. TCRdb redid the processing of the public reads, applying fastp at Q25 and MiXCR, and retained in-frame beta chains. When rows share a CDR3 protein, they turn into one entry using the most common DNA and genes. The V and J calls were determined by TCRdb, not by the authors. The sample yields fewer than 650,000 distinct CDR3 sequences; roughly 14% were counted once. In total, the top ten clones hold around 4.1% of the sample.

The clonotype originates from a woman in her forties with Graves' ophthalmopathy. Sequenced material: blood. The chain uses TRBV2 and TRBJ2-3; tentative D gene TRBD1, with 6 bases matching. The DNA sequence is as follows: TGTGCCAGCAGAGTACCGGGACAAGCTAGCACAGATACGCAGTATTTT. It encodes CASRVPGQASTDTQYF. The CDR3 plus the reference TRBV2 and TRBJ2-3 genes for the other parts give the full variable domain: EPEVTQTPSHQVTQMGQEVILRCVPISNHLYFYWYRQILGQKVEFLVSFYNNEISEKSEIFDDQFSVERPDGSNFTLKIRSTKLEDSAMYFCASRVPGQASTDTQYFGPGTRLTVL.